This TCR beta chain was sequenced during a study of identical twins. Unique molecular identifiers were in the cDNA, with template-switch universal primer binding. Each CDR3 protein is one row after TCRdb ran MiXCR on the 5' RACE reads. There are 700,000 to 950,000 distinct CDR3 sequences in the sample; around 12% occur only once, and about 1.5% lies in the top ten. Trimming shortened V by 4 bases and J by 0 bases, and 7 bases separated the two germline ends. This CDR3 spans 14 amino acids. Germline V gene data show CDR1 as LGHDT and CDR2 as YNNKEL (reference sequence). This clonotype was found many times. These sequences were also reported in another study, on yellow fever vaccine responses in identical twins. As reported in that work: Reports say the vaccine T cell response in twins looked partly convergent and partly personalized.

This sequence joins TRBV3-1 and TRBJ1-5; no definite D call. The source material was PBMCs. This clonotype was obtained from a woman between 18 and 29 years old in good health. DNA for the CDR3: TGTGCCAGCAGCCGAGTTTATAGCAATCAGCCCCAGCATTTT. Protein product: CASSRVYSNQPQHF.